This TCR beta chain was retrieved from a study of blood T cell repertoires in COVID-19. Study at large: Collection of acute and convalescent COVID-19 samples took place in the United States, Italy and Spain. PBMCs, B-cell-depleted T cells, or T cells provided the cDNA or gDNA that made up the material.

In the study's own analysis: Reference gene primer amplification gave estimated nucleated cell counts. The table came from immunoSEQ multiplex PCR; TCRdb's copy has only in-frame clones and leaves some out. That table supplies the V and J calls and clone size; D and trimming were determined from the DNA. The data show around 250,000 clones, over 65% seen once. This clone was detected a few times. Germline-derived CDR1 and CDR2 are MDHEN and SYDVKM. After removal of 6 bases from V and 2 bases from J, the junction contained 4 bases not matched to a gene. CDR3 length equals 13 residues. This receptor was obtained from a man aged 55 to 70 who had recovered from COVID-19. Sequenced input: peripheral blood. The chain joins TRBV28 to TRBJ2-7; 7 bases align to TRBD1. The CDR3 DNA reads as TGTGCCAGCAGGACTGGGACAGCCTACGAGCAGTACTTC. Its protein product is CASRTGTAYEQYF.